The clone carrying this T cell receptor beta chain has just a few counts. This entry comes from a study of control samples from healthy donors and cancer patients. Produced via immunoSEQ multiplex PCR; TCRdb's table is partial and in-frame only. The profile shows 100,000 to 150,000 clones, 80% to 90% of them singletons. This CDR3 spans 17 amino acids. Germline V gives CDR1 MNHEY, CDR2 SMNVEV (reference sequence). The V gene lost 0 bases and the J gene lost 8 bases, with 17 bases spanning the gap. Sequencing was done on a sample of blood. This sequence was found in a man in his sixties in good health. The V call is TRBV27, the J call TRBJ1-6; TRBD1 is a possible D gene (6 bases). The CDR3 reads CASSLSLAWGAYSPLHF. The DNA for the CDR3 is TGTGCCAGCAGTTTATCATTGGCCTGGGGGGCCTATTCACCCCTCCACTTT.